The clone carrying this T cell receptor beta chain appeared a few times. This sample is drawn from a study of spatial heterogeneity in lung cancer. Each TCR cDNA molecule carried a unique molecular identifier. TCRdb recomputed calls from the 5' RACE reads with MiXCR, one row per CDR3 protein. The profile shows around 87,000 distinct CDR3 sequences, approximately 12% of them singletons. Time point given: sample taken at primary tumor resection. The input material, whole RNA from tumor, nontumor lung or frozen PBMC, was sequenced unsorted. This TCR came from a male donor with early-stage non-small cell lung cancer. Sequenced material: PBMCs, taken at surgery.

The CDR3 coding sequence is TGTGCCAGCAGTTGGGGGGGCAGCTACGAGCAGTACTTC. This codes for CASSWGGSYEQYF. This chain uses TRBV7-2 with TRBJ2-7, with a possible D match to TRBD2 (7 bases). The V gene lost 6 bases and the J gene lost 3 bases, with 12 bases spanning the gap. The CDR3 spans 13 residues. The germline CDR1 and CDR2 sequences are SGHTA and FQGNSA. Variable domain in full (rest from reference TRBV7-2 and TRBJ2-7): GAGVSQSPSNKVTEKGKDVELRCDPISGHTALYWYRQSLGQGLEFLIYFQGNSAPDKSGLPSDRFSAERTGGSVSTLTIQRTQQEDSAVYLCASSWGGSYEQYFGPGTRLTVT.